Listed below are T cell receptor beta chains from one sample, sequenced in a study of blood T cells in healthy people across ages. Each CDR3 protein is one row after TCRdb ran MiXCR on the 5' RACE reads. Of roughly 790,000 distinct CDR3 sequences in the sample, 35% to 45% were seen once. The source material was blood. These receptors were obtained from a woman aged 55-69 years in good health. Both conserved end residues are part of each CDR3. The order of the fields is clone size, V gene, J gene, D gene, CDR3 DNA, CDR3 protein. The D gene is left open where the match is weak. Clone size is given for some rows only: seen once, a few or many times, or a class if the clone is expanded.

.	TRBV9	TRBJ1-1	TRBD1	TGTGCCAGCAGCGCAGGCGGACAGGGGGGGAACACTGAAGCTTTCTTT	CASSAGGQGGNTEAFF
.	TRBV7-8	TRBJ2-7	.	TGTGCCAGCAGCTTAGAACGGAACTACGAGCAGTACTTC	CASSLERNYEQYF
.	TRBV7-9	TRBJ2-1	TRBD1	TGTGCCAGCAGACGGACAGGGCGGAATGAGCAGTTCTTC	CASRRTGRNEQFF
.	TRBV14	TRBJ1-6	.	TGTACCAGCAGCCTCGGGGCATCACCCCTCCACTTT	CTSSLGASPLHF
few	TRBV7-3	TRBJ2-1	.	TGTGCCAGCAGCCCCGGGGATTTCAATGAGCAGTTCTTC	CASSPGDFNEQFF
.	TRBV2	TRBJ2-5	.	TGTGCCAGCAGTGAAGGAGGGCAGCTCACCATCAACCAGTACTTC	CASSEGGQLTINQYF
.	TRBV6-6	TRBJ1-2	.	TGTGCCAGCAGTTACTCTCCAGGGAGCGGTGGCTACACCTTC	CASSYSPGSGGYTF
many	TRBV12-3/TRBV12-4	TRBJ2-3	.	TGTGCCAGCAGTCCAGGACAGTACACAGATACGCAGTATTTT	CASSPGQYTDTQYF
.	TRBV6-4	TRBJ2-3	TRBD2	TGTGCCAGCAGTGACGGAGCGGGGGAGAGAGATACGCAGTATTTT	CASSDGAGERDTQYF
few	TRBV24-1	TRBJ2-7	TRBD2	TGTGCCACCCAGAGAGATAGCGGGAGATACGAGCAGTACTTC	CATQRDSGRYEQYF
.	TRBV6-1	TRBJ1-2	.	TGTGCCACAGGACGCGAAGCTAACTATGGCTACACCTTC	CATGREANYGYTF
.	TRBV28	TRBJ2-7	TRBD2	TGTGCCAGCAGTTTATCGACTAGCGAAACCTACGAGCAGTACTTC	CASSLSTSETYEQYF
.	TRBV7-3	TRBJ2-1	.	TGTGCCAGCAGCTTAAACCCCAACAATGAGCAGTTCTTC	CASSLNPNNEQFF
few	TRBV12-3/TRBV12-4	TRBJ1-2	TRBD1	TGTGCCAGCACCTTCCAGGGGGGTTCTAACTATGGCTACACCTTC	CASTFQGGSNYGYTF
.	TRBV3-1	TRBJ2-1	TRBD2	TGTGCCAGCAGCCAAGGAGGGACTAGACTATCTAACAATGAGCAGTTCTTC	CASSQGGTRLSNNEQFF
.	TRBV10-3	TRBJ2-7	.	TGTGCCATCAGTGAGGGCAGGTCTCTCCGCGAGCAGTACTTC	CAISEGRSLREQYF
.	TRBV27	TRBJ1-5	.	TGTGCCAGCAGTTTATGGGCCGCAGGGAGTCAGCCCCAGCATTTT	CASSLWAAGSQPQHF
.	TRBV5-1	TRBJ2-7	.	TGCGCCAGCAGCTTGGATTGGGCGGGAAGCTACGAGCAGTACTTC	CASSLDWAGSYEQYF
.	TRBV4-2	TRBJ2-1	.	TGTGCCAGCAGCCATCCAGGTAATCAATACAATGAGCAGTTCTTC	CASSHPGNQYNEQFF
many	TRBV4-1	TRBJ2-7	.	TGCGCCAGCAGCCAAGCGGAGCTCATAGCCTACGAGCAGTACTTC	CASSQAELIAYEQYF
.	TRBV7-2	TRBJ2-5	TRBD2	TGTGCCAGCAGCTTAGAAGGCGGGGGGGGTTGGGAGACCCAGTACTTC	CASSLEGGGGWETQYF
.	TRBV7-9	TRBJ2-5	TRBD1	TGTGCCAGCAGCTCGACAGGGTTGGAAGAGACCCAGTACTTC	CASSSTGLEETQYF
few	TRBV30	TRBJ2-5	.	TGTGCCGGCCTCGGGGCCGGCTACCAAGAGACCCAGTACTTC	CAGLGAGYQETQYF
.	TRBV11-2	TRBJ2-5	TRBD2	TGTGCCAGCAGCACCCAACGACTAGCGGGACAAGAGACCCAGTACTTC	CASSTQRLAGQETQYF
.	TRBV6-2/TRBV6-3	TRBJ1-1	.	TGTGCCTCGACACGGAACACTGAAGCTTTCTTT	CASTRNTEAFF
.	TRBV18	TRBJ2-5	.	TGTGCCAGCTCACCCTTCGGAGAGTACCAAGAGACCCAGTACTTC	CASSPFGEYQETQYF
many	TRBV6-6	TRBJ2-6	.	TGTGCCAGCAGTTATACAGGGACTGGGGCCAACGTCCTGACTTTC	CASSYTGTGANVLTF
few	TRBV4-2	TRBJ2-5	.	TGTGCCAGCAGCCAAGATTCTAGCCCGGGAGAGACCCAGTACTTC	CASSQDSSPGETQYF
.	TRBV15	TRBJ2-7	TRBD2	TGTGCCACCAGCAGGGGGACTAGCGGGAGTTACGAGCAGTACTTC	CATSRGTSGSYEQYF
.	TRBV9	TRBJ1-1	.	TGTGCCAGCAGCGCCCAATCGAACACTGAAGCTTTCTTT	CASSAQSNTEAFF
few	TRBV6-2/TRBV6-3	TRBJ1-2	.	TGTGCCAGCAGTTACCCCTCGCGGCTAAACTATGGCTACACCTTC	CASSYPSRLNYGYTF
few	TRBV7-3	TRBJ2-1	TRBD2	TGTGCCAGCAGCCCACCGGGACTAGCGGGGGGGCCGAGGAATGAGCAGTTCTTC	CASSPPGLAGGPRNEQFF
few	TRBV7-9	TRBJ2-3	TRBD2	TGTGCCAGCAGCCAGACTAGCGGGGGAGATACGCAGTATTTT	CASSQTSGGDTQYF
few	TRBV6-1	TRBJ2-3	.	TGTGCCAGCAGTACCGGGGGGCATACGCAGTATTTT	CASSTGGHTQYF
.	TRBV4-1	TRBJ2-7	TRBD2	TGCGCCAGCAGCCATCTAGCGGGGTTCTCCTACGAGCAGTACTTC	CASSHLAGFSYEQYF
.	TRBV9	TRBJ2-5	.	TGTGCCAGCAGCGTAGCGGCGGTCCAAGAGACCCAGTACTTC	CASSVAAVQETQYF
.	TRBV28	TRBJ2-7	.	TGTGCCAACACCCCGGGGTTCTCGACGTCCTACGAGCAGTACTTC	CANTPGFSTSYEQYF
.	TRBV5-1	TRBJ2-1	.	TGCGCCAGCAGCTTGTCGCCCGGGGTAAGCTCCTGCAATGAGCAGTTCTTC	CASSLSPGVSSCNEQFF
.	TRBV6-2/TRBV6-3	TRBJ2-5	TRBD1	TGTGCCAGCAGTTATGGGACAGGGTCACCCGATGAGCAGTACTTC	CASSYGTGSPDEQYF
.	TRBV7-9	TRBJ2-5	.	TGTGCCAGCAGCCCCATGACATATAGCTCGGAGACCCAGTACTTC	CASSPMTYSSETQYF
.	TRBV7-3	TRBJ2-3	TRBD2	TGTGCCGGCAGCTTATCTAGCGGGAAAACAGATACGCAGTATTTT	CAGSLSSGKTDTQYF
few	TRBV25-1	TRBJ1-1	.	TGTGCCAGCAGTGAAGAAGAGAGGGGAAACACTGAAGCTTTCTTT	CASSEEERGNTEAFF
.	TRBV11-3	TRBJ2-2	.	TGTGCCAGCAGCTCAACCGGGACACCGAACACCGGGGAGCTGTTTTTT	CASSSTGTPNTGELFF
.	TRBV7-2	TRBJ2-1	.	TGTGCCAGCAGCCCTACGTTCAGGGGAACTCTCAGCTCCTACAATGAGCAGTTCTTC	CASSPTFRGTLSSYNEQFF
many	TRBV12-3/TRBV12-4	TRBJ2-1	TRBD1	TGTGCCAGCAGGGAGACAGGGGCGGCTGAGCAGTTCTTC	CASRETGAAEQFF
.	TRBV12-3/TRBV12-4	TRBJ2-1	TRBD1	TGTGCCAGCAGTATCTCCGGGACAGGGTCCTACAATGAGCAGTTCTTC	CASSISGTGSYNEQFF
.	TRBV10-3	TRBJ2-1	TRBD2	TGTGCCATCGCCCCCTATAGCGGGAGGAACTACAATGAGCAGTTCTTC	CAIAPYSGRNYNEQFF
.	TRBV29-1	TRBJ2-3	.	TGCAGCTTAACTAGCCCTCTCACAGATACGCAGTATTTT	CSLTSPLTDTQYF
few	TRBV28	TRBJ2-3	.	TGTGCCAGCAGTCCGCGCGGGACTCGGGACACAGATACGCAGTATTTT	CASSPRGTRDTDTQYF
.	TRBV6-2/TRBV6-3	TRBJ2-5	TRBD2	TGTGCCAGCAGTTACATTGCGGGAGTATGGGAGCGGTACTTC	CASSYIAGVWERYF
.	TRBV20-1	TRBJ1-4	.	TGCAGTGCCTCCGGGACCGCGGTGGAAAAACTGTTTTTT	CSASGTAVEKLFF
.	TRBV10-3	TRBJ2-7	TRBD2	TGTGCCATCATGACTAGCGGGAGCCCCTACGAGCAGTACTTC	CAIMTSGSPYEQYF
few	TRBV3-1	TRBJ2-7	TRBD2	TGTGCCAGCAGCCAAAGTGCGGCGGGGGGATACGAGCAGTACTTC	CASSQSAAGGYEQYF
.	TRBV5-1	TRBJ2-5	.	TGCGCCAGCAGCTTGGAATCCTCCAGAGGGGGAGAGACCCAGTACTTC	CASSLESSRGGETQYF
few	TRBV20-1	TRBJ2-7	.	TGCAGTGCCCGAAAACCCCCCGGCGAGCAGTACTTC	CSARKPPGEQYF